This T cell receptor beta chain was sequenced in a study of T cell changes during pregnancy in multiple sclerosis. Measured with immunoSEQ multiplex PCR; TCRdb has only the in-frame clones, and not every one. Of more than 25,000 clones in the sample, roughly 89% were seen once. This clone came up a few times. This CDR3 contains 12 residues. Germline V gene data show CDR1 as SNHLY and CDR2 as FYNNEI. The trim removed 6 bases at V and 10 bases at J, leaving 7 bases unmatched. This TCR came from a female donor in good health, enrolled as a control in a pregnancy study. V is TRBV2 and J is TRBJ1-1; TRBD1 matches 8 bases. The material was CD8+ T cells from peripheral blood mononuclear cells, obtained in the second trimester of pregnancy. CDR3 DNA sequence: TGTGCCAGCAGGGGGGACAGGCGGTTAGCTTTCTTT. Residues: CASRGDRRLAFF.